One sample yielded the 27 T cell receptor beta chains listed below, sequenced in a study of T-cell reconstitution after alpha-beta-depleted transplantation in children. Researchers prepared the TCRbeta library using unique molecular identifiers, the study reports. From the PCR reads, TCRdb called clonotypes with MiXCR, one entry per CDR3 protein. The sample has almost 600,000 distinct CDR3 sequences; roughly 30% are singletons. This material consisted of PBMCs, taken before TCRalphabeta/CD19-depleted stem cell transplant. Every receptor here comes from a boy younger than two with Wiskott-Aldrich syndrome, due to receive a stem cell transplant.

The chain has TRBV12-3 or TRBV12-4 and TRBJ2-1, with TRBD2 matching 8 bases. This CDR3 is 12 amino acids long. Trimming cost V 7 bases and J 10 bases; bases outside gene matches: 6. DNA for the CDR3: TGTGCCAGCAACTTAGCGGGAAGGGAGCAGTTCTTC. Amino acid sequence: CASNLAGREQFF.

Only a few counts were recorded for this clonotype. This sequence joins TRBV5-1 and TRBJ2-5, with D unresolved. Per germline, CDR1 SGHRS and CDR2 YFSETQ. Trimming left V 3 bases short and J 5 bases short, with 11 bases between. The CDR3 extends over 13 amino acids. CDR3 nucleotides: TGCGCCAGCAGCTCCGGCCAGCTGGAGACCCAGTACTTC. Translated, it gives CASSSGQLETQYF. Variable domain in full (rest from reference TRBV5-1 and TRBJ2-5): KAGVTQTPRYLIKTRGQQVTLSCSPISGHRSVSWYQQTPGQGLQFLFEYFSETQRNKGNFPGRFSGRQFSNSRSEMNVSTLELGDSALYLCASSSGQLETQYFGPGTRLLVL.

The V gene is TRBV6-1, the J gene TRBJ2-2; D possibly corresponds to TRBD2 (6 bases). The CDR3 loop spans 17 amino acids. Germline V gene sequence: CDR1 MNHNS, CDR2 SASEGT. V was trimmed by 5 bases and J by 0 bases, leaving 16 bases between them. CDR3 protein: CASSRKPGSANTGELFF. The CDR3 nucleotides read TGTGCCAGCAGTCGAAAGCCCGGGAGCGCGAACACCGGGGAGCTGTTTTTT.

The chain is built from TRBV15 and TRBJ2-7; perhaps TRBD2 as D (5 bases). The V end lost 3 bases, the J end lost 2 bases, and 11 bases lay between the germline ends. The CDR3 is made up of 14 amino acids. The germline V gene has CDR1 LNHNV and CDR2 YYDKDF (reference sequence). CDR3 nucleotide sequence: TGTGCCACCAGCAGCGTAAGCGGAGCCTACGAGCAGTACTTC. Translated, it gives CATSSVSGAYEQYF. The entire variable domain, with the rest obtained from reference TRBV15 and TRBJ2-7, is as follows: DAMVIQNPRYQVTQFGKPVTLSCSQTLNHNVMYWYQQKSSQAPKLLFHYYDKDFNNEADTPDNFQSRRPNTSFCFLDIRSPGLGDTAMYLCATSSVSGAYEQYFGPGTRLTVT.

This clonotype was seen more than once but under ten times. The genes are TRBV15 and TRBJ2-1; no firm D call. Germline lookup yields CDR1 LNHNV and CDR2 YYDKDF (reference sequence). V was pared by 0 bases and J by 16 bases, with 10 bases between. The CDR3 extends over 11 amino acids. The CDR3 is CATSRDKGIFF. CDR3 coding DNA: TGTGCCACCAGCAGAGATAAGGGAATTTTCTTC.

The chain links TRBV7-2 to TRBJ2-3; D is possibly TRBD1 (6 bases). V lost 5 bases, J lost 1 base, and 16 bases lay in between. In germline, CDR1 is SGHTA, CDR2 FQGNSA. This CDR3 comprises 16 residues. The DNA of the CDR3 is TGTGCCAGCAGCCCCTGGGGGCTTGCTCGCACAGATACGCAGTATTTT. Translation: CASSPWGLARTDTQYF.

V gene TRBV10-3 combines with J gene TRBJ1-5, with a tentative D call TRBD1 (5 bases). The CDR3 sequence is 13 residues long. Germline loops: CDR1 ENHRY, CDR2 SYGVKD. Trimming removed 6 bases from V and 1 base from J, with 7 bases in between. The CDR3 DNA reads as TGTGCCATCAGGGGGCGCAGCAATCAGCCCCAGCATTTT. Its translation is CAIRGRSNQPQHF.

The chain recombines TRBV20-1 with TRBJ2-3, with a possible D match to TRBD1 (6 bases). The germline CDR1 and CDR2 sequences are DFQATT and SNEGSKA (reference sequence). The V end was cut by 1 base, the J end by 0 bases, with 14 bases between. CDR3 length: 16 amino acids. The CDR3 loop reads CSARAPGVGSTDTQYF. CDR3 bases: TGCAGTGCTAGAGCACCAGGGGTTGGGAGCACAGATACGCAGTATTTT.

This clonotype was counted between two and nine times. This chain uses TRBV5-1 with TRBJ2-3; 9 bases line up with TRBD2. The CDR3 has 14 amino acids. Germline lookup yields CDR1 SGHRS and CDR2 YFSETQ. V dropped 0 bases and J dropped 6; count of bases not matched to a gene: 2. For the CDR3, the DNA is TGCGCCAGCAGCTTGGTAGCGGGAGATGATACGCAGTATTTT. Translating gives CASSLVAGDDTQYF. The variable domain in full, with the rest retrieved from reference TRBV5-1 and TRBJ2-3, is KAGVTQTPRYLIKTRGQQVTLSCSPISGHRSVSWYQQTPGQGLQFLFEYFSETQRNKGNFPGRFSGRQFSNSRSEMNVSTLELGDSALYLCASSLVAGDDTQYFGPGTRLTVL.

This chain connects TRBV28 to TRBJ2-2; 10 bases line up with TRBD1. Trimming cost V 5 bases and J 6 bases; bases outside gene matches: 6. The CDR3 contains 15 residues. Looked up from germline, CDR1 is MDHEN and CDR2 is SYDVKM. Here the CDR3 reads CASSGQGEDPGELFF. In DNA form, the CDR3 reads TGTGCCAGCAGTGGACAGGGGGAGGATCCCGGGGAGCTGTTTTTT.

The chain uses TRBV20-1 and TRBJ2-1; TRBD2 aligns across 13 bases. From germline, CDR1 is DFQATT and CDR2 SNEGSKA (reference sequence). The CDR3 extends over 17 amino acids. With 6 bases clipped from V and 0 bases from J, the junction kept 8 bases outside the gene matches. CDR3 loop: CSATGTSGVSSYNEQFF. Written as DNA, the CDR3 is TGCAGTGCCACCGGGACTAGCGGGGTGAGCTCCTACAATGAGCAGTTCTTC.

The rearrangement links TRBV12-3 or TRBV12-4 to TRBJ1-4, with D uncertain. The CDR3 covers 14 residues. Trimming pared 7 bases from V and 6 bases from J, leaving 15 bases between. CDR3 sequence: CASTPALRDEKLFF. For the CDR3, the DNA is TGTGCCAGCACTCCCGCCCTGCGGGATGAAAAACTGTTTTTT.

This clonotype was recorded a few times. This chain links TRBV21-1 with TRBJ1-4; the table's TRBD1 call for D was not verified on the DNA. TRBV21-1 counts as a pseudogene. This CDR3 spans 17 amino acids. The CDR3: CASSNLSTGGCEEKLFF. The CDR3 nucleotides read TGTGCCAGCAGCAACCTTTCTACAGGGGGATGTGAGGAAAAACTGTTTTTT.

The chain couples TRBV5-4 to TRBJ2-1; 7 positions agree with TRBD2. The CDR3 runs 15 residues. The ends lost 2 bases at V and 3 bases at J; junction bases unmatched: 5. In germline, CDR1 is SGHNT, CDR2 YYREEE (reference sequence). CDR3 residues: CASSLEAGNYNEQFF. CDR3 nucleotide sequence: TGTGCCAGCAGCTTAGAAGCGGGGAACTACAATGAGCAGTTCTTC.

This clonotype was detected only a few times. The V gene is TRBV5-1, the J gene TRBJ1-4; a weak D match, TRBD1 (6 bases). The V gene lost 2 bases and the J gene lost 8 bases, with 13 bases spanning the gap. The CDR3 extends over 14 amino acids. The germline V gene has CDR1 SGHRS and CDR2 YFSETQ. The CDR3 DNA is TGCGCCAGCAGCTTATTCAGGGGAGGCGAAAAACTGTTTTTT. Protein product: CASSLFRGGEKLFF.

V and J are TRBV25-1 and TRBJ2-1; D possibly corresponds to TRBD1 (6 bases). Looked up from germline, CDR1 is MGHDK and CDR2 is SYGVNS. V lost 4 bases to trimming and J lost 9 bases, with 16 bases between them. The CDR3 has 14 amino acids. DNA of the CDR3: TGTGCCAGCAGTGTACCGGAGCTAGGGGGTGAGCAGTTCTTC. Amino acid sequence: CASSVPELGGEQFF.

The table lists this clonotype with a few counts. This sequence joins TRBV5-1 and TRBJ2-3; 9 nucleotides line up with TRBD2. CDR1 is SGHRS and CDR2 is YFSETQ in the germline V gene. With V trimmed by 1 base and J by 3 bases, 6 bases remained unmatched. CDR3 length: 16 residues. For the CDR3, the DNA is TGCGCCAGCAGCTTGATAGCGGGAGTGGGGACAGATACGCAGTATTTT. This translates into CASSLIAGVGTDTQYF. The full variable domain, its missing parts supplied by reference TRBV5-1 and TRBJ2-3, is KAGVTQTPRYLIKTRGQQVTLSCSPISGHRSVSWYQQTPGQGLQFLFEYFSETQRNKGNFPGRFSGRQFSNSRSEMNVSTLELGDSALYLCASSLIAGVGTDTQYFGPGTRLTVL.

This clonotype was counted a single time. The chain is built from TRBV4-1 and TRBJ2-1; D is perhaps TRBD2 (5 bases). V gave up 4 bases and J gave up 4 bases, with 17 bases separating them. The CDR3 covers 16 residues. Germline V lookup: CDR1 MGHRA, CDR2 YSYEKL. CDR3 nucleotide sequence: TGCGCCAGCAGCCTGACTGGGAGCGACCTATACAATGAGCAGTTCTTC. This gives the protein CASSLTGSDLYNEQFF.

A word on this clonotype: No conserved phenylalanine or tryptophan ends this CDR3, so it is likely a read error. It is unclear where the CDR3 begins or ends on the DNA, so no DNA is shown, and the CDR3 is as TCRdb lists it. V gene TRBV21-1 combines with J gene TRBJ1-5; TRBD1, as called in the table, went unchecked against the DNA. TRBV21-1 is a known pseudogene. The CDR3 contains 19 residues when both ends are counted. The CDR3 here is CASSTRDRNPTFSNQPQHL.

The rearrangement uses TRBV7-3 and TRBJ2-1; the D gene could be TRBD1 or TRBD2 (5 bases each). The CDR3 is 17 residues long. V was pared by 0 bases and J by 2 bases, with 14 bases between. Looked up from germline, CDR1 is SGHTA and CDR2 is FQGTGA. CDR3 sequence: CASSLTTGARAYNEQFF. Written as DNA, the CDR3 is TGTGCCAGCAGCTTAACGACCGGGGCGCGAGCCTACAATGAGCAGTTCTTC.

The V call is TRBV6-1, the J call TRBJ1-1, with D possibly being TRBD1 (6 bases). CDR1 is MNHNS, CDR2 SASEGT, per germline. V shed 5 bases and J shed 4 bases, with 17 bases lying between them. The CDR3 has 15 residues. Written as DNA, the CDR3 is TGTGCCAGCAGTCCCATGGGGGCGCGGAGCACTGAAGCTTTCTTT. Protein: CASSPMGARSTEAFF.

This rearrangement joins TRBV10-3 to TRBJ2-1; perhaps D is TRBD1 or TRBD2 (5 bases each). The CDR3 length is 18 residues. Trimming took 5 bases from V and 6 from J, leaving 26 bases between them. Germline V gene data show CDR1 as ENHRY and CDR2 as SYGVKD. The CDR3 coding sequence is TGTGCCATCAGTAGGGACGGGACGAGCGGTAGTGGGCTCAATGAGCAGTTCTTC. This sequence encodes CAISRDGTSGSGLNEQFF.

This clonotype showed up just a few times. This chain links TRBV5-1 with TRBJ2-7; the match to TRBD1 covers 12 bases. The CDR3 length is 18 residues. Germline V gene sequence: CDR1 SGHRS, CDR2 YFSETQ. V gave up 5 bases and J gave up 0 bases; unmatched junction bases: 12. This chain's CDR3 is CASRRLGDRGPYSYEQYF. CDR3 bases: TGCGCCAGCAGGCGATTAGGGGACAGGGGGCCGTACTCCTACGAGCAGTACTTC.

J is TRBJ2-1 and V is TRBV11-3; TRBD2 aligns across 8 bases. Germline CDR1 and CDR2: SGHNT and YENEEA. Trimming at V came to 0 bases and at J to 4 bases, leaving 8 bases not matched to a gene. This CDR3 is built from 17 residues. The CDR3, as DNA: TGTGCCAGCAGCTTAGATGGAGCGGGAGAGGGGTACAATGAGCAGTTCTTC. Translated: CASSLDGAGEGYNEQFF.

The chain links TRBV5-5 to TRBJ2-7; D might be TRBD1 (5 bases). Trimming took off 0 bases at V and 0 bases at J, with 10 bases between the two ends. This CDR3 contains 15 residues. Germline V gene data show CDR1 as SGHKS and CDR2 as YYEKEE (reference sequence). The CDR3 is CASSLGRVLSYEQYF. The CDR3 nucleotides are TGTGCCAGCAGCTTGGGCAGGGTCCTCTCCTACGAGCAGTACTTC.

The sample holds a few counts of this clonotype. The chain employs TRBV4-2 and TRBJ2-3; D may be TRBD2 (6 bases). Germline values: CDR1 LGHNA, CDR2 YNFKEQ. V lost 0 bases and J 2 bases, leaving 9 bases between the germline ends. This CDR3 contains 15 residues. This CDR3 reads CASSQEPSATDTQYF. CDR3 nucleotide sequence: TGTGCCAGCAGCCAAGAACCTAGCGCCACAGATACGCAGTATTTT.

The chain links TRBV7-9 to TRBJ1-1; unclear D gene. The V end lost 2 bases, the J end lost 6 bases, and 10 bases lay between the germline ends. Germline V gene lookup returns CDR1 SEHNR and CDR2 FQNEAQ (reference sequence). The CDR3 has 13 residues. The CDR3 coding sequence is TGTGCCAGCAGCTTAAAACCGACCCCTGAAGCTTTCTTT. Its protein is CASSLKPTPEAFF. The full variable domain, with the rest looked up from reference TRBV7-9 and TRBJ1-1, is DTGVSQNPRHKITKRGQNVTFRCDPISEHNRLYWYRQTLGQGPEFLTYFQNEAQLEKSRLLSDRFSAERPKGSFSTLEIQRTEQGDSAMYLCASSLKPTPEAFFGQGTRLTVV.